The entry below gives a single T cell receptor (beta chain) sequence along with its context. The ends were cut back, 1 base at V and 6 bases at J, with 16 bases in the middle. This CDR3 region has 16 residues. Germline values: CDR1 SEHNR, CDR2 FQNEAQ (reference sequence). This specimen belongs to a study of T cell responses to AZD1222 COVID-19 vaccine. Measured with immunoSEQ multiplex PCR; TCRdb has only the in-frame clones, and not every one. Of about 88,000 clones in the sample, 85% to 90% were seen once. Researchers grouped second doses given at about 4 or about 12 weeks into one pool. The receptor was derived from an adult who received the AZD1222 COVID-19 vaccine. Here the sequenced sample was peripheral blood, taken 28 days after the second AZD1222 dose. The J gene is TRBJ2-1, the V gene TRBV7-9; D gene ambiguous. CDR3 amino acids: CASSLGQARVANEQFF. Written as DNA, the CDR3 is TGTGCCAGCAGCTTAGGTCAGGCTAGAGTAGCCAATGAGCAGTTCTTC.